This T cell receptor beta chain was found in a study of blood T cell repertoires in COVID-19. CDR3 length: 14 amino acids. Per the germline V gene, CDR1 is SGHKS and CDR2 is YYEKEE (reference sequence). V was clipped by 2 bases and J by 3 bases; unmatched bases: 3. Cohort placement rested on clinical history that participants reported themselves. Profiled with immunoSEQ multiplex PCR; TCRdb holds only in-frame clones, not every one. The sample yields under 200,000 clones, more than 80% seen once. Sequencing input: PBMCs or T cells enriched from blood (not recorded which). This clonotype originated in a woman aged 18-30 years who had recovered from COVID-19. V is TRBV5-5 and J is TRBJ1-2; 8 positions agree with TRBD1. The CDR3 sequence: CASSFPTGDYGYTF. In nucleotides, the CDR3 is TGTGCCAGCAGCTTCCCGACAGGGGACTATGGCTACACCTTC.